These 27 T cell receptor beta chains were sequenced from one sample in a study of cytomegalovirus exposure and HLA in healthy donors. The PCR employed 60 Vbeta primers together with 13 Jbeta primers. The protocol was immunoSEQ multiplex PCR, while the TCRdb copy is restricted to in-frame clones and leaves out a portion. The sample yields about 140,000 clones, 70% to 80% seen once. Sequencing was performed on PBMCs. The receptors originated from a man under 40 in good health and CMV-seronegative.

This chain uses TRBV10-1 with TRBJ2-7; D remains unclear. Trimming cost V 0 bases and J 3 bases, with 9 bases left between them. The CDR3 runs to 14 residues. Germline CDR1 is WNHNN and CDR2 is SYGVQD (reference sequence). CDR3 nucleotides: TGCGCCAGCAGTGAGTCGCAGCGTAACTACGAGCAGTACTTC. Translating it yields CASSESQRNYEQYF.

J is TRBJ1-2 and V is TRBV28; D unclear. V lost 6 bases and J 1 base, leaving 15 bases between the germline ends. Germline V gene sequence: CDR1 MDHEN, CDR2 SYDVKM. The CDR3 covers 15 residues. CDR3: CASRTNGEYNYGYTF. CDR3 DNA sequence: TGTGCCAGCAGGACAAACGGGGAATATAACTATGGCTACACCTTC.

The CDR3 DNA follows: TGTGCCAGCAGTAAGATCGACAGGGGGCTATTTGGCTACACCTTC. Protein product: CASSKIDRGLFGYTF. The chain links TRBV6-5 to TRBJ1-2, with 10 bases lining up with TRBD1. V dropped 5 bases and J dropped 7; count of bases not matched to a gene: 10. This CDR3 is 15 amino acids long. The germline V gene encodes CDR1 MNHEY and CDR2 SVGAGI.

V and J are TRBV5-4 and TRBJ2-5; D is unclear. In germline, CDR1 is SGHNT, CDR2 YYREEE (reference sequence). Trimming shortened V by 1 base and J by 0 bases, and 10 bases separated the two germline ends. This CDR3 has 15 amino acids. CDR3 residues: CASSLKIGHQETQYF. Written as DNA, the CDR3 is TGTGCCAGCAGCTTGAAGATTGGGCACCAAGAGACCCAGTACTTC.

The chain has TRBV11-3 and TRBJ2-5; unclear D gene. Trimming took 3 bases from V and 1 from J, leaving 6 bases between them. Germline V gives CDR1 SGHNT, CDR2 YENEEA. The CDR3 is 13 amino acids. The CDR3 region has the DNA TGTGCCAGCAGCTTGCACAGCCAAGAGACCCAGTACTTC. This translates into CASSLHSQETQYF.

The gene calls are TRBV7-3 and TRBJ2-3, with D unresolved. CDR1 is SGHTA and CDR2 is FQGTGA in the germline V gene. The CDR3 sequence is 13 residues long. The V and J ends lost 5 bases and 3 bases respectively, with 9 bases between them. The chain's CDR3 is CASSPEQTDTQYF. CDR3 DNA sequence: TGTGCCAGCAGCCCAGAACAAACAGATACGCAGTATTTT.

As DNA, the CDR3 is TGTGCCATCAGTGAGTTAGCGGGGCCTCTTGAGCAGTACTTC. This translates into CAISELAGPLEQYF. V is TRBV10-3 and J is TRBJ2-7; 8 bases are shared with TRBD2. Germline V gene lookup returns CDR1 ENHRY and CDR2 SYGVKD. After removal of 1 base from V and 7 bases from J, the junction contained 6 bases not matched to a gene. The CDR3 loop spans 14 amino acids.

The chain combines TRBV30 with TRBJ2-7; maybe TRBD2 (6 bases). CDR3 size: 15 residues. V was cut by 1 base and J by 0 bases, with 13 bases left in between. Germline lookup yields CDR1 GTSNPN and CDR2 SVGIG (reference sequence). The chain's CDR3 is CAWSAPGTFSYEQYF. CDR3 bases: TGTGCCTGGAGTGCCCCCGGGACTTTCTCCTACGAGCAGTACTTC.

The V gene is TRBV7-6, the J gene TRBJ2-5, with no clear D. The CDR3 contains 15 residues. The germline gives CDR1 SGHVS, CDR2 FNYEAQ. Trimming took off 1 base at V and 4 bases at J, with 13 bases between the two ends. CDR3 DNA sequence: TGTGCCAGCAGCTTAGTTAGCCCCCCCAGAGAGACCCAGTACTTC. Its protein is CASSLVSPPRETQYF.

This chain joins TRBV2 and TRBJ1-2; D might be TRBD1 (6 bases). The V end was cut by 7 bases, the J end by 7 bases, with 16 bases between. The germline V gene has CDR1 SNHLY and CDR2 FYNNEI. The CDR3 loop spans 13 amino acids. CDR3 sequence: CASKTTGGGGYTF. In nucleotides, the CDR3 is TGTGCCAGCAAAACGACAGGCGGTGGTGGCTACACCTTC.

The rearrangement uses TRBV28 and TRBJ1-4; no clear D. The CDR3 is 14 amino acids. The V gene lost 2 bases and the J gene lost 6 bases, with 10 bases spanning the gap. From germline, CDR1 is MDHEN and CDR2 SYDVKM. CDR3 amino acids: CASSLGSGYEKLFF. CDR3 coding DNA: TGTGCCAGCAGTTTAGGTTCGGGATATGAAAAACTGTTTTTT. The full variable domain, in which reference TRBV28 and TRBJ1-4 provide the parts outside the CDR3, is DVKVTQSSRYLVKRTGEKVFLECVQDMDHENMFWYRQDPGLGLRLIYFSYDVKMKEKGDIPEGYSVSREKKERFSLILESASTNQTSMYLCASSLGSGYEKLFFGSGTQLSVL.

The chain links TRBV10-3 to TRBJ2-3; 13 bases map to TRBD2. The CDR3 loop spans 17 amino acids. In germline, CDR1 is ENHRY, CDR2 SYGVKD. V lost 1 base and J lost 4; bases outside the gene matches: 5. The CDR3 nucleotides read TGTGCCATCAGTGAGTTTGGGACTAGCGGGAATGCAGATACGCAGTATTTT. Translated: CAISEFGTSGNADTQYF.

The chain is built from TRBV15 and TRBJ1-4; 9 bases agree with TRBD1. This CDR3 has 15 amino acids. J gave up 7 bases and V 3 bases, and 6 bases lay outside the gene matches. Germline CDR1 is LNHNV and CDR2 is YYDKDF (reference sequence). The CDR3 here is CATSRRGGQGEKLFF. The CDR3, as DNA: TGTGCCACCAGCAGGAGGGGGGGACAGGGTGAAAAACTGTTTTTT.

V usage is TRBV28 and J usage is TRBJ2-7, with D maybe TRBD1 (6 bases). This CDR3 spans 13 amino acids. The germline V gene encodes CDR1 MDHEN and CDR2 SYDVKM. V lost 6 bases and J lost 2, with 11 bases in between. The CDR3, as DNA: TGTGCCAGCAGACCCGGGACAACCTACGAGCAGTACTTC. Translation: CASRPGTTYEQYF.

The V call is TRBV11-2, the J call TRBJ1-1; 11 nucleotides line up with TRBD1. The CDR3 is 15 amino acids. V lost 5 bases to trimming and J lost 11 bases; unmatched junction nucleotides: 13. Germline V CDR1 and CDR2: SGHAT, FQNNGV. CDR3 region: CASSPVGTGGALAFF. DNA for the CDR3: TGTGCCAGCAGCCCCGTCGGGACAGGGGGGGCCCTCGCTTTCTTT.

J is TRBJ1-5 and V is TRBV30; D call uncertain. Between the trimmed V and J ends, which lost 2 bases and 5 bases, there was a span of 10 bases. CDR1 and CDR2 (germline): GTSNPN, SVGIG (reference sequence). This CDR3 has 13 amino acids. The CDR3, as DNA: TGTGCCTGGAGTAGAGGGAGTTATCAGCCCCAGCATTTT. The encoded protein is CAWSRGSYQPQHF.

The chain joins TRBV11-2 to TRBJ2-7; no firm D call. The CDR3 is 13 residues long. Germline V gives CDR1 SGHAT, CDR2 FQNNGV. Trimming removed 1 base at V and 2 bases at J, with 6 bases between. The CDR3 reads CASSLATTYEQYF. The CDR3, as DNA: TGTGCCAGCAGCTTAGCCACAACCTACGAGCAGTACTTC.

The chain recombines TRBV27 with TRBJ2-6; tentatively, D is TRBD1 (5 bases). V shed 5 bases and J shed 1 base, with 18 bases lying between them. CDR3 length: 18 amino acids. CDR1 is MNHEY and CDR2 is SMNVEV in the germline V gene (reference sequence). In nucleotides, the CDR3 is TGTGCCAGCAGTCCCGGACACTCCCTGAGGTCTGGGGCCAACGTCCTGACTTTC. It translates to CASSPGHSLRSGANVLTF. Complete variable domain (other parts from reference TRBV27 and TRBJ2-6): EAQVTQNPRYLITVTGKKLTVTCSQNMNHEYMSWYRQDPGLGLRQIYYSMNVEVTDKGDVPEGYKVSRKEKRNFPLILESPSPNQTSLYFCASSPGHSLRSGANVLTFGAGSRLTVL.

This rearrangement joins TRBV11-2 to TRBJ2-5, with a possible D match to TRBD2 (5 bases). CDR3 length: 14 residues. The ends were cut back, 6 bases at V and 3 bases at J, with 14 bases in the middle. Germline V gives CDR1 SGHAT, CDR2 FQNNGV. The CDR3 nucleotides are TGTGCCAGCAGTCCCGGGATTTCGGAAGAGACCCAGTACTTC. It encodes CASSPGISEETQYF.

The chain has TRBV18 and TRBJ2-7; no clear D gene. The germline gives CDR1 KGHSH, CDR2 LQKENI. V was cut by 4 bases and J by 0 bases, with 10 bases left in between. The CDR3 runs to 14 residues. CDR3: CASSLRPLSYEQYF. DNA of the CDR3: TGTGCCAGCTCACTCCGTCCTCTCTCCTACGAGCAGTACTTC.

As concerns this clone: A read error may account for a junction end that differs from germline. The chain recombines TRBV7-7 with TRBJ2-2; 13 bases are a match to TRBD2. CDR3 length: 18 residues. Germline V lookup: CDR1 SSHAT, CDR2 FNYEAQ (reference sequence). The CDR3 region is CASSPGLAGATNTGELFF. The CDR3 DNA reads TGTGCTAGCAGCCCAGGACTAGCGGGGGCTACGAACACCGGGGAGCTGTTTTTT.

J is TRBJ2-3 and V is TRBV2, with 9 bases lining up with TRBD2. J was trimmed by 6 bases and V by 3 bases; bases with no gene match: 7. Germline V lookup: CDR1 SNHLY, CDR2 FYNNEI. There are 15 residues in the CDR3. The chain's CDR3 is CASSEASGKGDTQYF. The CDR3 DNA sequence: TGTGCCAGCAGTGAGGCTAGCGGGAAGGGGGATACGCAGTATTTT. Full variable domain (missing parts from reference TRBV2 and TRBJ2-3): EPEVTQTPSHQVTQMGQEVILRCVPISNHLYFYWYRQILGQKVEFLVSFYNNEISEKSEIFDDQFSVERPDGSNFTLKIRSTKLEDSAMYFCASSEASGKGDTQYFGPGTRLTVL.

V gene TRBV6-1 combines with J gene TRBJ1-1, with 7 bases aligning to TRBD1. Per germline, CDR1 MNHNS and CDR2 SASEGT. This CDR3 is 16 amino acids long. The V gene end was trimmed by 3 bases and the J gene end by 0 bases; junction bases not matched to a gene: 7. The CDR3 DNA sequence: TGTGCCAGCAGTGAGACGACAGGGAAAATGAACACTGAAGCTTTCTTT. Protein product: CASSETTGKMNTEAFF.

This clone occurred once. The gene calls are TRBV5-4 and TRBJ2-3; D possibly corresponds to TRBD2 (6 bases). Germline CDR1 reads SGHNT; CDR2 reads YYREEE (reference sequence). V lost 0 bases to trimming and J lost 1 base, with 9 bases between them. The CDR3 has 15 amino acids. CDR3: CASSLVVAGTDTQYF. The CDR3 nucleotides read TGTGCCAGCAGCTTGGTGGTAGCGGGCACAGATACGCAGTATTTT. Based on the CDR3 plus reference TRBV5-4 and TRBJ2-3, the full variable domain is ETGVTQSPTHLIKTRGQQVTLRCSSQSGHNTVSWYQQALGQGPQFIFQYYREEENGRGNFPPRFSGLQFPNYSSELNVNALELDDSALYLCASSLVVAGTDTQYFGPGTRLTVL.

V gene TRBV9 combines with J gene TRBJ2-2; the D gene is possibly TRBD2 (7 bases). This CDR3 has 14 amino acids. The ends were cut back, 4 bases at V and 7 bases at J, with 14 bases in the middle. Germline values: CDR1 SGDLS, CDR2 YYNGEE. CDR3 in amino acids: CASSPRGGGGELFF. In DNA form, the CDR3 reads TGTGCCAGCAGCCCTAGGGGGGGAGGCGGGGAGCTGTTTTTT.

The sample holds a few counts of this clone. The chain links TRBV21-1 to TRBJ2-7; the table's D gene call, TRBD2, was not cross checked with the DNA. TRBV21-1 is a known pseudogene. The CDR3 consists of 12 residues. CDR3: CASLHNCGEQYF. CDR3 coding DNA: TGTGCCAGCTTGCACAATTGCGGCGAGCAGTACTTC.

V usage is TRBV25-1 and J usage is TRBJ2-7; 10 positions match TRBD1. V was clipped by 9 bases and J by 2 bases; unmatched bases: 13. The CDR3 extends over 16 amino acids. The germline CDR1 and CDR2 sequences are MGHDK and SYGVNS. The CDR3: CASSKRSGTGAYEQYF. CDR3 coding DNA: TGTGCCAGTAGTAAGAGAAGTGGGACAGGGGCCTACGAGCAGTACTTC.